This TCR beta chain was sequenced for a study of CXCR3-negative and CXCR3-positive naive CD8 T cells. Findings and limits, study-wide: TRB CDR3 properties served as the basis for inferring TCR strength, and surface CD5 was comparable between naive subsets.

Among CD8+ T cells, naive ones were CD45RO-CCR7+CD27+CD95-. With UMI labels, 5' RACE was used to prepare the TRB cDNA libraries. TCRdb reworked the 5' RACE reads into one entry per CDR3 protein, no DNA. This sample's table reports over 100,000 distinct CDR3 sequences. Turning to this clonotype: Its antigen is unidentified.

CDR1 is SGHTS and CDR2 is YDEGEE in the germline V gene. This CDR3 is built from 14 residues. This sequence joins TRBV5-8 and TRBJ1-2. The receptor was derived from a human donor in good health. Some clones in this sample may be carry-over from other donors' samples. What was sequenced was naive CXCR3- CD8+ T cells from blood. Subset described: CD45RO-CCR7+CD27+CD95- naive CD8+ T cells lacking CXCR3 (TNR3-). The chain's CDR3 is CASTWTGANYGYTF. The full variable domain, rest sourced from reference TRBV5-8 and TRBJ1-2, is EAGVTQSPTHLIKTRGQQATLRCSPISGHTSVYWYQQALGLGLQFLLWYDEGEERNRGNFPPRFSGRQFPNYSSELNVNALELEDSALYLCASTWTGANYGYTFGSGTRLTVV.